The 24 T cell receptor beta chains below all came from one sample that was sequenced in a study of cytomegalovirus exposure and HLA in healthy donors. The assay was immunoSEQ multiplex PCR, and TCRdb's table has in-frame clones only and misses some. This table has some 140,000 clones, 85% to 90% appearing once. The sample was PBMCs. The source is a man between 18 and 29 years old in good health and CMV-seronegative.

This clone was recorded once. This CDR3 is CASSFTGTGNTGELFF. In DNA form, the CDR3 reads TGCGCCAGCAGCTTTACCGGGACAGGGAACACCGGGGAGCTGTTTTTT. This chain connects TRBV5-1 to TRBJ2-2, with 8 bases that match TRBD1. This CDR3 has 16 residues. Germline CDR1 and CDR2: SGHRS and YFSETQ. J gave up 1 base and V 2 bases, and 4 bases lay outside the gene matches.

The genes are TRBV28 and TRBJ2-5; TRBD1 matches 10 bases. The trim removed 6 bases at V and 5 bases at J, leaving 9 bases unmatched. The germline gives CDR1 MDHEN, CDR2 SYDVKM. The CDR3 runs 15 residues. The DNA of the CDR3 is TGTGCCAGCAGGGAGACAGGGGGCGGTTTGGAGACCCAGTACTTC. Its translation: CASRETGGGLETQYF.

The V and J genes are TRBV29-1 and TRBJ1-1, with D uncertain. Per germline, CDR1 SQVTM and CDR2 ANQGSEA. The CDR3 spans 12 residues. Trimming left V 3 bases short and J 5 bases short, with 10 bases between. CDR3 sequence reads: CSVDQPGTEAFF. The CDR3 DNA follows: TGCAGCGTTGACCAGCCGGGGACTGAAGCTTTCTTT.

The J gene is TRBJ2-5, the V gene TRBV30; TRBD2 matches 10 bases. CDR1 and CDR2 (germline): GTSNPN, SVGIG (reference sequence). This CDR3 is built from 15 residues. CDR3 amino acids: CAWEREGAFHETQYF. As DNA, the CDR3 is TGTGCTTGGGAGCGGGAGGGCGCCTTCCACGAGACCCAGTACTTC.

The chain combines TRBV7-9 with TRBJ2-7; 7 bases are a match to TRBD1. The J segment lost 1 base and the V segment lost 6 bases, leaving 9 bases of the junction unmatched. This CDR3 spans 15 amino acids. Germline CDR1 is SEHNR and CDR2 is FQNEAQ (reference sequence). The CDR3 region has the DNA TGTGCCAGCAGGTCAGGGGGATTATTATCCTACGAGCAGTACTTC. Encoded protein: CASRSGGLLSYEQYF.

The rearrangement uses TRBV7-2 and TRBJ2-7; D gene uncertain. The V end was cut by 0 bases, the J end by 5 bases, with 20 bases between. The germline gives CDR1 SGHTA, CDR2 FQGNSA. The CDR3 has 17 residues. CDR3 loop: CASSLARWVDPFHEQYF. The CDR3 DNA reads TGTGCCAGCAGCTTAGCGCGGTGGGTAGATCCTTTCCACGAGCAGTACTTC.

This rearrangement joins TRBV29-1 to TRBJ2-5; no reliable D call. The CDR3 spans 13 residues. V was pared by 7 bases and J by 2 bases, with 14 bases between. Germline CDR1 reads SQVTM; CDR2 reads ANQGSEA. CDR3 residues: CSASYPRQETQYF. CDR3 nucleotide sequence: TGCAGCGCAAGTTATCCGAGGCAAGAGACCCAGTACTTC.

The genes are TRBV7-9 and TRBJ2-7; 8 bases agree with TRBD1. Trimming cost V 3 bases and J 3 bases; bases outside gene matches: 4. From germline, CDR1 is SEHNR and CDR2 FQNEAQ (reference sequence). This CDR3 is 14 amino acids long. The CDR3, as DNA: TGTGCCAGCAGCTTTCAGGGGGCCTTCTACGAGCAGTACTTC. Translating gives CASSFQGAFYEQYF.

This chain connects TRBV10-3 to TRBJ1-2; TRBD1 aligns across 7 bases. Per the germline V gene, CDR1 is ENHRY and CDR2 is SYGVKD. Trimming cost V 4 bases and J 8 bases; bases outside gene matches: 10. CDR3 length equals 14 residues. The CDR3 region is CAISAPGGGRGYTF. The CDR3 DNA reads TGTGCCATCAGTGCACCTGGAGGGGGCAGAGGCTACACCTTC.

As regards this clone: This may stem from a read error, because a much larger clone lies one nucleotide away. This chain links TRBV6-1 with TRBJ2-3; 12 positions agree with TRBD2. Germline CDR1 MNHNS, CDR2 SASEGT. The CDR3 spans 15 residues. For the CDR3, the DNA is TGTGCCAGCAGTAAAGCTAGCGGGGGGGCAGATACGCAGTATTTT. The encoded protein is CASSKASGGADTQYF.

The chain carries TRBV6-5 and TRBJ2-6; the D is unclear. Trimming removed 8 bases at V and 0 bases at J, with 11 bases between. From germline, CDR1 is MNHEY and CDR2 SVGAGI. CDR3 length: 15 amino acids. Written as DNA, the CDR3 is TGTGCCAGCCGCTCAACAGCCTCTGGGGCCAACGTCCTGACTTTC. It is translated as CASRSTASGANVLTF.

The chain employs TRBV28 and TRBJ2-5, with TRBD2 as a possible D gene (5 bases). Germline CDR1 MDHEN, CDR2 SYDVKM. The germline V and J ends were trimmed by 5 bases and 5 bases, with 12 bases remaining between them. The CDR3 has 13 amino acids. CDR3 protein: CASSEGHRETQYF. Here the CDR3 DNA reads TGTGCCAGCAGTGAGGGCCACCGGGAGACCCAGTACTTC.

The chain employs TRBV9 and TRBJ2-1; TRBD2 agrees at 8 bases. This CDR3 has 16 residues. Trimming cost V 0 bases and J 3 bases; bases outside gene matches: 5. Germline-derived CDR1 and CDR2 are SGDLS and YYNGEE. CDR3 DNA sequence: TGTGCCAGCAGCGTAGAAGCGGGAGTTAACTACAATGAGCAGTTCTTC. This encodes CASSVEAGVNYNEQFF.

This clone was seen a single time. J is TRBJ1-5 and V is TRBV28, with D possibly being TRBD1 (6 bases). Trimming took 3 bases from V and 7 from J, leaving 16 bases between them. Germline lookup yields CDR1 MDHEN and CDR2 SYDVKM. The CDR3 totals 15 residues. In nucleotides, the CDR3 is TGTGCCAGCAGTTTGTGGACAGCTACCGGGCAGCCCCAGCATTTT. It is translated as CASSLWTATGQPQHF.

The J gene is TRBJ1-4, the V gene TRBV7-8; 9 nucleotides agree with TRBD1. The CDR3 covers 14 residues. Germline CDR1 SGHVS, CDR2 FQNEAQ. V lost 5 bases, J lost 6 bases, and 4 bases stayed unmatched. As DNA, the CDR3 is TGTGCCAGCAGCCCCGGACAGGGGTATGAAAAACTGTTTTTT. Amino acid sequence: CASSPGQGYEKLFF. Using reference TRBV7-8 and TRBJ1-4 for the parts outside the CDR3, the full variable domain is GAGVSQSPRYKVAKRGQDVALRCDPISGHVSLFWYQQALGQGPEFLTYFQNEAQLDKSGLPSDRFFAERPEGSVSTLKIQRTQQEDSAVYLCASSPGQGYEKLFFGSGTQLSVL.

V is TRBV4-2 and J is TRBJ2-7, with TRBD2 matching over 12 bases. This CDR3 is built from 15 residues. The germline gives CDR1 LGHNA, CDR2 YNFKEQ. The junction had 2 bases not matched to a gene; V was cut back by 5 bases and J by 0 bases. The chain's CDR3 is CASSELAGGSYEQYF. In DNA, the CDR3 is TGTGCCAGCAGCGAACTAGCGGGGGGCTCCTACGAGCAGTACTTC.

The CDR3 loop reads CAWSRKTTNQPQHF. In DNA, the CDR3 is TGTGCCTGGAGTCGTAAAACGACTAATCAGCCCCAGCATTTT. The chain combines TRBV30 with TRBJ1-5; no firm D call. This CDR3 spans 14 amino acids. Trimming took off 2 bases at V and 4 bases at J, with 12 bases between the two ends. Germline assignment: CDR1 GTSNPN and CDR2 SVGIG (reference sequence).

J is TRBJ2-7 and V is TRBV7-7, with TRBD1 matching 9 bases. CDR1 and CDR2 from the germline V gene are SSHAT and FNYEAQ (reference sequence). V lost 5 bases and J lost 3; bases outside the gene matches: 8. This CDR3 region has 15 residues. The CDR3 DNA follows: TGTGCCAGCAGCGCCGGGACAGGGTTGGACTACGAGCAGTACTTC. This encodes CASSAGTGLDYEQYF.

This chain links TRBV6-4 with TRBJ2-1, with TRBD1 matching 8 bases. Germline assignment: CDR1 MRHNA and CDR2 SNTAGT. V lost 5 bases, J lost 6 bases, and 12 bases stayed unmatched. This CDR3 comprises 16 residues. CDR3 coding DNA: TGTGCCAGCAGTTCCCCCGGGACAGGTTTGGCCAATGAGCAGTTCTTC. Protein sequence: CASSSPGTGLANEQFF.

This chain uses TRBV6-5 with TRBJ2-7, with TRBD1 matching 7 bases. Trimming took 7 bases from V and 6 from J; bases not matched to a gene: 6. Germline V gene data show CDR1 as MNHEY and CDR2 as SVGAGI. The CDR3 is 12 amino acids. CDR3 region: CASNPPGGEQYF. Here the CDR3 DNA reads TGTGCCAGCAATCCCCCAGGGGGCGAGCAGTACTTC.

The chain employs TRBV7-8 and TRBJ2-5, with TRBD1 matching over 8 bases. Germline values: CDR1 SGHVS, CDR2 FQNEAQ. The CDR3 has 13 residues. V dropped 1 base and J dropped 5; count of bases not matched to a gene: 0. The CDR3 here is CASSLGTGETQYF. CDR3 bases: TGTGCCAGCAGCTTAGGGACAGGGGAGACCCAGTACTTC.

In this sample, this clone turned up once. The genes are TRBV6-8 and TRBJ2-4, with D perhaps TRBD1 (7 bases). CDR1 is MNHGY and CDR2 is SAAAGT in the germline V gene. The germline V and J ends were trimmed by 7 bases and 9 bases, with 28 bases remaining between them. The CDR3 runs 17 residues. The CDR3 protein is CASIPGPRGQLMSIQYF. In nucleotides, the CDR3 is TGTGCCAGCATTCCGGGACCGCGGGGACAGCTAATGTCCATTCAGTACTTC.

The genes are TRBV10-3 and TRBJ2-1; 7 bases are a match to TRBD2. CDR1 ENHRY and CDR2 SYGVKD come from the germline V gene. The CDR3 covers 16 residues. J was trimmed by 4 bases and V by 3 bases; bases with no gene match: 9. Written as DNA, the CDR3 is TGTGCCATCAGTGACCCACAGCGGGGAAGGTACAATGAGCAGTTCTTC. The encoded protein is CAISDPQRGRYNEQFF.

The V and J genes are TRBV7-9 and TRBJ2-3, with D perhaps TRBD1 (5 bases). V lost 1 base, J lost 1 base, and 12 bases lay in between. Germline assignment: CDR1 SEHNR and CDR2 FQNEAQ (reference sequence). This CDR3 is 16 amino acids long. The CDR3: CASSLGRQSRTDTQYF. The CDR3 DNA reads TGTGCCAGCAGCTTAGGACGACAGTCGCGCACAGATACGCAGTATTTT.